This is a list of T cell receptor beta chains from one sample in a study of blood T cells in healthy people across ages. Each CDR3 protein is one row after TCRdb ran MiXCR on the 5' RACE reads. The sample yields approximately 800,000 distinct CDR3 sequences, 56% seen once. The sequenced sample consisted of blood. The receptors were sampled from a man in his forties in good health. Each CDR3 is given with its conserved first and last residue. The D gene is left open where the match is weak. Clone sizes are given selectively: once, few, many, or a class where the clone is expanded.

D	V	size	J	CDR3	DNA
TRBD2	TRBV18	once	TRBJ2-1	CASSPGTSLKNEQFF	TGTGCCAGCTCACCTGGGACTAGTCTGAAGAATGAGCAGTTCTTC
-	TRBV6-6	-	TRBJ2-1	CASRGLILVDEQFF	TGTGCCAGCAGAGGGCTCATTTTGGTCGATGAGCAGTTCTTC
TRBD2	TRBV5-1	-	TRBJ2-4	CASSLGASGIAKNIQYF	TGCGCCAGCAGCTTGGGCGCTAGCGGGATAGCCAAAAACATTCAGTACTTC
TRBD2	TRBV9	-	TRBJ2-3	CASSVRLAGDTDTQYF	TGTGCCAGCAGCGTACGACTAGCGGGGGACACAGATACGCAGTATTTT
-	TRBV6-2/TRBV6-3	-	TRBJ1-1	CASSYSGHSNTEAFF	TGTGCCAGCAGTTACTCGGGACACTCGAACACTGAAGCTTTCTTT
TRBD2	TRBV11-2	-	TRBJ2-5	CASNGLAGLRETQYF	TGTGCCAGCAACGGACTAGCGGGACTGCGGGAGACCCAGTACTTC
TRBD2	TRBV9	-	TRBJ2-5	CASSVSPSGSPDQYF	TGTGCCAGCAGCGTAAGCCCCAGCGGGAGTCCCGACCAGTACTTC
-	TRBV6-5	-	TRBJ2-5	CASSQQGLKTQYF	TGTGCCAGCAGCCAGCAGGGCCTCAAGACCCAGTACTTC
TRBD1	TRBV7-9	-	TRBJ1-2	CASSSNWDSYNYGYTF	TGTGCCAGCAGCTCCAACTGGGACAGCTATAACTATGGCTACACCTTC
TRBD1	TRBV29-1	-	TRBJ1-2	CSVEPGTALYGYTF	TGCAGCGTTGAACCAGGGACAGCCCTCTATGGCTACACCTTC
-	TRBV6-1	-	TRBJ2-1	CASWVAIGGRGLEGCDEQFF	TGTGCCAGCTGGGTCGCGATTGGGGGCCGGGGTTTAGAGGGCTGTGATGAGCAGTTCTTC
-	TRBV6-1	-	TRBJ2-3	CASSEAAGGSTDTQYF	TGTGCCAGCAGTGAAGCCGCTGGGGGTAGCACAGATACGCAGTATTTT
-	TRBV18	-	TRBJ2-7	CASSHDSVLDEQYF	TGTGCCAGCTCGCATGACAGCGTCCTTGACGAGCAGTACTTC
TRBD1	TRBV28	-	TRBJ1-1	CASRRQGGAEAFF	TGTGCCAGCAGAAGACAGGGGGGAGCTGAAGCTTTCTTT
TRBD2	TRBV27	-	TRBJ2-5	CASSLSSGLAGVPVGETQYF	TGTGCCAGCAGTCTTTCGTCTGGACTAGCGGGAGTTCCGGTGGGGGAGACCCAGTACTTC
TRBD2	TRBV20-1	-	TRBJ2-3	CSAPVAGSGTDTQYF	TGCAGTGCGCCGGTAGCGGGATCCGGCACAGATACGCAGTATTTT
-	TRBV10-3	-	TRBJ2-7	CAISALGGRSYEQYF	TGTGCCATCAGCGCGCTGGGTGGGAGGAGCTACGAGCAGTACTTC
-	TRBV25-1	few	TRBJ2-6	CASSDPKKGNGANVLTF	TGTGCCAGCAGTGATCCGAAAAAGGGTAATGGGGCCAACGTCCTGACTTTC
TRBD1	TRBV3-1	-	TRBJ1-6	CASGRKEAGGYSPLHF	TGTGCCAGCGGAAGAAAAGAGGCAGGGGGATATTCACCCCTCCACTTT
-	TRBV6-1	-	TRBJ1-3	CASISGYGGNTMYF	TGTGCCAGCATTTCGGGGTATGGCGGAAACACCATGTATTTT
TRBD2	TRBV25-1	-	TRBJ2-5	CASTSGGRETQYF	TGTGCCAGCACGAGCGGGGGGAGGGAGACCCAGTACTTC
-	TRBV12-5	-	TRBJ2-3	CASGLVDREDTQYF	TGTGCTAGTGGTTTGGTAGACCGGGAGGATACGCAGTATTTT
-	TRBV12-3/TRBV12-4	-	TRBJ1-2	CASSQGVRSYGYTF	TGTGCCAGCAGTCAAGGGGTCAGGTCATATGGCTACACCTTC
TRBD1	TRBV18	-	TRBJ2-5	CASGTGLKETQYF	TGTGCCAGCGGGACAGGCCTAAAAGAGACCCAGTACTTC
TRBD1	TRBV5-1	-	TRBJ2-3	CASSSSGQHGDTQYF	TGCGCCAGCAGTAGCTCGGGACAGCACGGAGATACGCAGTATTTT
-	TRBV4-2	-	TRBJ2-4	CASSFEDIQYF	TGTGCCAGCAGTTTTGAGGACATTCAGTACTTC
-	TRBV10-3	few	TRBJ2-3	CAISEGQSSTDTQYF	TGTGCCATCAGTGAGGGACAGTCGAGCACAGATACGCAGTATTTT
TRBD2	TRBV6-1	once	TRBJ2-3	CASRLHGGNTDTQYF	TGTGCCAGCAGACTCCACGGGGGGAACACAGATACGCAGTATTTT
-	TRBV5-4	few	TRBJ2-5	CASSRTQETQYF	TGTGCCAGCAGCCGAACTCAAGAGACCCAGTACTTC
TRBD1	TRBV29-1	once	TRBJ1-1	CGVEDRQGVGAFF	TGCGGCGTTGAAGACCGACAGGGTGTCGGAGCTTTCTTT
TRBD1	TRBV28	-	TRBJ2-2	CASSSQDRSNTGELFF	TGTGCCAGCAGTTCTCAGGACAGGTCGAACACCGGGGAGCTGTTTTTT
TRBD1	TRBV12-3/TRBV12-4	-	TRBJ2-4	CASSRPGTGNIQYF	TGTGCCAGCAGCCGACCCGGGACAGGGAACATTCAGTACTTC
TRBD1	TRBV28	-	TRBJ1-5	CASSLRAARWGQSQPQHF	TGTGCCAGCAGTTTAAGGGCAGCCCGATGGGGACAGAGTCAGCCCCAGCATTTT
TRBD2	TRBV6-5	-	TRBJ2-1	CASSSGLALRVTFF	TGTGCCAGCAGTTCGGGACTAGCTTTGAGGGTTACGTTCTTC
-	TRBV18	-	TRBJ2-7	CASSRTSSGVVGSYEQYF	TGTGCCAGCTCTCGCACAAGCTCAGGGGTTGTGGGCTCCTACGAGCAGTACTTC
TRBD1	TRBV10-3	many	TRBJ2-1	CAIRDPGQGLGEQFF	TGTGCCATCAGGGATCCGGGACAGGGGTTAGGAGAGCAGTTCTTC
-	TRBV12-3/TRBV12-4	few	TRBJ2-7	CASSLQFGGRLSEQYF	TGTGCCAGCAGTTTGCAGTTCGGGGGGCGACTCTCCGAGCAGTACTTC
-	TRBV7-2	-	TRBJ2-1	CASSSMDLENNEQFF	TGTGCCAGCAGCTCCATGGACCTAGAGAACAATGAGCAGTTCTTC
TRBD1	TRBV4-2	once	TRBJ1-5	CASSQDQNRGRGQPQHF	TGTGCCAGCAGCCAAGATCAGAACAGGGGGAGGGGACAGCCCCAGCATTTT
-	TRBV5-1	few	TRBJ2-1	CASSLVQPEINEQFF	TGCGCCAGCAGCTTGGTTCAGCCTGAAATAAATGAGCAGTTCTTC
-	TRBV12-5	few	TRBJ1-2	CASGFPGDSNGYTF	TGTGCTAGTGGTTTCCCAGGGGATTCGAATGGCTACACCTTC
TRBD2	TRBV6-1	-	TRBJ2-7	CASKPGLAPPGYEQYF	TGTGCCAGCAAACCGGGACTAGCGCCACCGGGGTACGAGCAGTACTTC
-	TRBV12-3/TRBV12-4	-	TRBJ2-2	CASSPKVLGILQNTGELFF	TGTGCCAGCAGTCCCAAAGTACTGGGTATACTTCAGAACACCGGGGAGCTGTTTTTT
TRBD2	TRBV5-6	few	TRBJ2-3	CASSFGTSGVTDTQYF	TGTGCCAGCAGCTTCGGGACTAGCGGGGTCACAGATACGCAGTATTTT
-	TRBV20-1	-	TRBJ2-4	CSALISASIGEQYF	TGCAGTGCCCTAATCAGTGCTAGCATCGGTGAGCAGTACTTC
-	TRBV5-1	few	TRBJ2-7	CASSGNTDTYEQYF	TGCGCCAGCAGCGGAAACACAGATACGTACGAGCAGTACTTC
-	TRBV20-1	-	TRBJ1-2	CSASPLTGYGYTF	TGCAGTGCTAGCCCCTTGACAGGCTATGGCTACACCTTC
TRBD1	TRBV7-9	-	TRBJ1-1	CASSSLGQLQKAFF	TGTGCCAGCAGCTCTCTGGGACAGCTACAAAAAGCTTTCTTT
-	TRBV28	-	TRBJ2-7	CASSSTATYEQYF	TGTGCCAGCAGCTCGACAGCTACCTACGAGCAGTACTTC
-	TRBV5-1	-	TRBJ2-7	CASSLDASQREQYF	TGCGCCAGCAGCTTGGATGCCTCGCAGCGCGAGCAGTACTTC
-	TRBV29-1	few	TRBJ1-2	CSVEARGGYTF	TGCAGCGTTGAGGCAAGGGGTGGCTACACCTTC
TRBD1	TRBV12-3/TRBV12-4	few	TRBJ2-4	CASSTDRGTKNIQYF	TGTGCCAGCAGCACGGACAGGGGAACCAAAAACATTCAGTACTTC
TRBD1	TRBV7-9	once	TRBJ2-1	CASSIGTGQGEQFF	TGTGCCAGCAGCATAGGGACAGGGCAGGGTGAGCAGTTCTTC
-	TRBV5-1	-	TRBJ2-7	CASSLLGGLSSYEQYF	TGCGCCAGCAGCTTGCTCGGGGGCCTTAGCTCCTACGAGCAGTACTTC
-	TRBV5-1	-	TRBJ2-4	CASSLAWGLFKNIQYF	TGCGCCAGCAGCTTGGCCTGGGGACTCTTCAAAAACATTCAGTACTTC
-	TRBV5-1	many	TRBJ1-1	CASAVPTPGAGTEAFF	TGCGCCAGCGCAGTACCGACTCCGGGGGCGGGCACTGAAGCTTTCTTT
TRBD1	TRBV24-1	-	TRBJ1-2	CATSDPWTGSYGYTF	TGTGCCACCAGTGATCCTTGGACAGGGAGTTATGGCTACACCTTC
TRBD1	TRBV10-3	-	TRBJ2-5	CAIGSGTGVWTQYF	TGTGCCATCGGGTCCGGGACAGGGGTATGGACCCAGTACTTC
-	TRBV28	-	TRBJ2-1	CASSLVDAEQFF	TGTGCCAGCAGTTTGGTTGACGCAGAGCAGTTCTTC